The rows below give T cell receptor beta chains drawn from one sample of a study of blood T cell repertoires in COVID-19. Produced via immunoSEQ multiplex PCR; TCRdb's table is partial and in-frame only. Found here are roughly 70,000 clones, approximately 92% of them singletons; the top ten hold around 5.2%. Sequenced input: peripheral blood. All receptors come from a woman in her 50s with active COVID-19. Both conserved end residues are part of each CDR3. The D gene is left open where the match is weak. Clone size is shown for a subset of rows, as once, few, many or a class of expanded clone.

V gene	clone size	J gene	D gene	CDR3 protein	CDR3 DNA
TRBV28	.	TRBJ2-1	TRBD2	CASSQSGLAAYNEQFF	TGTGCCAGCAGTCAGTCCGGGCTAGCGGCTTACAATGAGCAGTTCTTC
TRBV11-3	.	TRBJ2-3	TRBD1	CASSPGQGDTDTQYF	TGTGCCAGCAGCCCGGGACAGGGGGACACAGATACGCAGTATTTT
TRBV30	.	TRBJ1-5	.	CAWSVRDNQPQHF	TGTGCCTGGAGTGTGAGAGACAATCAGCCCCAGCATTTT
TRBV9	.	TRBJ2-3	TRBD2	CASSVVAGVTDTQYF	TGTGCCAGCAGCGTAGTAGCGGGCGTCACAGATACGCAGTATTTT
TRBV28	.	TRBJ2-1	.	CASTAPGIYNEQFF	TGTGCCAGCACCGCTCCCGGGATCTACAATGAGCAGTTCTTC
TRBV6-4	.	TRBJ2-2	TRBD2	CASSDRYRGPTSGRPTGELFF	TGTGCCAGCAGTGACCGCTACAGGGGACCGACTAGCGGGAGACCAACCGGGGAGCTGTTTTTT
TRBV5-4	.	TRBJ2-3	TRBD2	CASSSPMGLAGDTQYF	TGTGCCAGCAGCTCCCCCATGGGACTAGCGGGAGATACGCAGTATTTT
TRBV6-5	.	TRBJ1-1	.	CASRKQGDNTEAFF	TGTGCCAGCAGGAAACAGGGCGACAACACTGAAGCTTTCTTT
TRBV2	.	TRBJ2-7	TRBD2	CASSVSGRGYEQYF	TGTGCCAGCAGCGTTAGCGGGAGGGGATACGAGCAGTACTTC
TRBV30	.	TRBJ2-2	.	CAWKRTGELFF	TGTGCCTGGAAGCGGACCGGGGAGCTGTTTTTT
TRBV15	.	TRBJ2-5	.	CATSRDRGSLETQYF	TGTGCCACCAGCAGAGATCGGGGTAGCCTGGAGACCCAGTACTTC
TRBV27	.	TRBJ2-1	TRBD1	CASSSAGTGVGNEQFF	TGTGCCAGCAGTTCGGCCGGGACAGGGGTGGGCAATGAGCAGTTCTTC
TRBV28	.	TRBJ2-7	TRBD2	CASSFPFNLAGSSYEQYF	TGTGCCAGCAGTTTCCCTTTCAACTTAGCGGGAAGCTCCTACGAGCAGTACTTC
TRBV3-1/TRBV3-2	.	TRBJ2-6	.	CASSQVAGTSGANVLTF	TGTGCCAGCAGCCAAGTAGCAGGGACTTCTGGGGCCAACGTCCTGACTTTC
TRBV3-1/TRBV3-2	.	TRBJ2-5	TRBD1	CASSLRQGPDQETQYF	TGTGCCAGCAGCCTAAGACAGGGGCCCGACCAAGAGACCCAGTACTTC
TRBV27	few	TRBJ1-1	.	CASSLEGNTEAFF	TGTGCCAGCAGTTTAGAGGGGAACACTGAAGCTTTCTTT
TRBV18	.	TRBJ2-2	TRBD2	CASSPGLAGVVGTGELFF	TGTGCCAGCTCACCGGGACTAGCGGGAGTGGTCGGCACCGGGGAGCTGTTTTTT
TRBV28	.	TRBJ1-2	.	CASSQINYGYTF	TGTGCCAGCAGCCAGATTAACTATGGCTACACCTTC
TRBV4-2	.	TRBJ2-2	TRBD2	CASSQGSREARTGELFF	TGTGCCAGCAGCCAAGGGTCGCGGGAGGCCCGGACCGGGGAGCTGTTTTTT
TRBV14	.	TRBJ2-1	TRBD2	CASSQKGTSGRAGEQFF	TGTGCCAGCAGCCAAAAAGGGACTAGCGGGAGGGCGGGTGAGCAGTTCTTC
TRBV5-1	.	TRBJ2-7	TRBD1	CASSARQGAYEQYF	TGCGCCAGCAGCGCCCGACAGGGGGCCTACGAGCAGTACTTC
TRBV3-1/TRBV3-2	.	TRBJ2-3	TRBD2	CASSRISGTTDTQYF	TGTGCCAGCAGCCGAATTAGCGGGACCACAGATACGCAGTATTTT
TRBV7-3	.	TRBJ2-3	TRBD1	CASSPRTGFVIDTQYF	TGTGCCAGCAGCCCGAGGACAGGGTTTGTAATAGATACGCAGTATTTT
TRBV30	.	TRBJ2-2	.	CAWSGEKTGELFF	TGTGCCTGGAGTGGGGAGAAAACCGGGGAGCTGTTTTTT
TRBV2	.	TRBJ1-2	TRBD1	CASGTGGWGYTF	TGTGCCAGCGGGACAGGGGGATGGGGCTACACCTTC
TRBV4-1	.	TRBJ2-1	.	CASSQGLINEQFF	TGCGCCAGCAGCCAAGGACTTATCAATGAGCAGTTCTTC
TRBV5-1	.	TRBJ1-2	.	CASSSDSSFGYTF	TGCGCCAGCAGCTCGGACTCGTCGTTTGGCTACACCTTC
TRBV5-1	.	TRBJ2-7	TRBD1	CASSLSTGAGYEQYF	TGCGCCAGCAGCTTGTCGACAGGGGCTGGCTACGAGCAGTACTTC